This TCR beta chain was sequenced during a study of OX40 agonist ivuxolimab in advanced cancers. About the study: At 0.01 to 10 mg/kg, ivuxolimab was administered intravenously to patients every 2 weeks.

Repertoires were generated with immunoSEQ multiplex PCR, while TCRdb's copy carries only in-frame clones and drops some. Found here are about 79,000 clones, under 85% of them singletons; the top ten hold about 4%. CDR1 and CDR2 (germline): MGHRA, YSYEKL. V lost 1 base and J 6 bases, leaving 12 bases between the germline ends. The CDR3 has 15 amino acids. The J gene is TRBJ1-4, the V gene TRBV4-1; TRBD1 is a possible D gene (5 bases). This specimen consisted of CD4+ or CD8+ T cells sorted from blood, obtained in a trial of the OX40 agonist ivuxolimab. This clonotype originated in an adult with an advanced solid tumor such as melanoma, head and neck, liver or kidney cancer. CDR3 protein: CASSQGDLTDEKLFF. For the CDR3, the DNA is TGCGCCAGCAGCCAAGGGGACCTCACGGATGAAAAACTGTTTTTT.